Presented here are 19 T cell receptor beta chains from one specimen sequenced in a study of T-cell reconstitution after alpha-beta-depleted transplantation in children. Library preparation (for TCRbeta) was performed with unique molecular identifiers. TCRdb independently ran MiXCR on the PCR reads; one entry per CDR3 protein. Counted here are about 640,000 distinct CDR3 sequences, approximately 15% occurring once; the ten biggest clones make up around 0.96%. The sequences come from PBMCs from the stem cell graft donor, collected from the stem cell graft. The receptors were sampled from a human donor who donated a stem cell graft to a child with acute myeloid leukemia.

This clonotype showed up many times. This sequence joins TRBV20-1 and TRBJ2-7; TRBD2 might be the D (6 bases). Trimming removed 3 bases at V and 3 bases at J, with 15 bases between. From germline, CDR1 is DFQATT and CDR2 SNEGSKA (reference sequence). This CDR3 has 14 amino acids. The chain's CDR3 is CSARTRRGYYEQYF. In DNA form, the CDR3 reads TGCAGTGCTAGGACTAGACGTGGGTACTACGAGCAGTACTTC.

This clonotype came up a few times. The chain employs TRBV7-2 and TRBJ2-1; the match to TRBD1 covers 9 bases. With 5 bases clipped from V and 4 bases from J, the junction kept 12 bases outside the gene matches. The CDR3 runs 17 residues. CDR1 and CDR2 (germline): SGHTA, FQGNSA. The CDR3 spells CASSPTLQGANYNEQFF. The CDR3 bases are TGTGCCAGCAGCCCAACCCTACAGGGGGCGAATTACAATGAGCAGTTCTTC.

This clonotype was seen at least ten times. The genes are TRBV20-1 and TRBJ2-1; a weak D match, TRBD2 (7 bases). Germline V CDR1 and CDR2: DFQATT, SNEGSKA (reference sequence). CDR3 size: 15 residues. The ends were cut back, 0 bases at V and 0 bases at J, with 9 bases in the middle. CDR3 amino acids: CSAREGGPSYNEQFF. The DNA of the CDR3 is TGCAGTGCTAGAGAGGGGGGGCCCTCCTACAATGAGCAGTTCTTC.

This rearrangement joins TRBV7-2 to TRBJ2-4; D is possibly TRBD1 (5 bases). The V gene's germline CDR1 is SGHTA and CDR2 FQGNSA. The CDR3 loop spans 15 amino acids. V shed 1 base and J shed 7 bases, with 14 bases lying between them. Here the CDR3 reads CASSLVGQGQNIQYF. DNA of the CDR3: TGTGCCAGCAGCTTAGTAGGACAAGGGCAGAACATTCAGTACTTC.

The sample holds many counts of this clonotype. The chain carries TRBV20-1 and TRBJ1-1, with unresolved D. This CDR3 is 13 amino acids long. V lost 0 bases, J lost 5 bases, and 10 bases lay in between. Germline V gives CDR1 DFQATT, CDR2 SNEGSKA (reference sequence). The CDR3 protein is CSAREGGRTEAFF. The DNA for the CDR3 is TGCAGTGCTAGAGAAGGCGGAAGGACTGAAGCTTTCTTT.

V is TRBV24-1 and J is TRBJ1-1; D is possibly TRBD1 (6 bases). The germline V and J ends were trimmed by 2 bases and 5 bases, with 11 bases remaining between them. The germline gives CDR1 KGHDR, CDR2 SFDVKD. The CDR3 has 14 amino acids. The CDR3: CATSDSRGPTEAFF. CDR3 DNA sequence: TGTGCCACCAGTGATTCTCGGGGGCCTACTGAAGCTTTCTTT.

This clonotype was found many times. The V call is TRBV15, the J call TRBJ2-2; 8 bases align to TRBD1. The germline V gene has CDR1 LNHNV and CDR2 YYDKDF (reference sequence). The CDR3 is 15 amino acids. V lost 4 bases, J lost 5 bases, and 6 bases stayed unmatched. The CDR3 DNA sequence: TGTGCCACCAGCAACCGGGACAGGCCGACCGGGGAGCTGTTTTTT. Amino acid sequence: CATSNRDRPTGELFF.

The chain links TRBV25-1 to TRBJ1-1, with D unclear. The CDR3 contains 13 residues. The V and J ends lost 7 bases and 7 bases respectively, with 16 bases between them. Germline V gene lookup returns CDR1 MGHDK and CDR2 SYGVNS. CDR3 amino acids: CASTPFGRDEAFF. The CDR3 nucleotides are TGTGCCAGCACCCCATTTGGGAGGGATGAAGCTTTCTTT. The entire variable domain, with the rest obtained from reference TRBV25-1 and TRBJ1-1, is as follows: EADIYQTPRYLVIGTGKKITLECSQTMGHDKMYWYQQDPGMELHLIHYSYGVNSTEKGDLSSESTVSRIRTEHFPLTLESARPSHTSQYLCASTPFGRDEAFFGQGTRLTVV.

This clonotype came up a few times. The chain links TRBV6-1 to TRBJ2-2; TRBD1 matches at 9 bases. The V segment lost 5 bases and the J segment 5 bases; nucleotides outside the gene matches: 9. The CDR3 consists of 16 residues. Germline CDR1 is MNHNS and CDR2 is SASEGT. The CDR3 region is CASSSPGTGHTGELFF. The CDR3 DNA reads TGTGCCAGCAGTAGCCCCGGGACAGGGCATACCGGGGAGCTGTTTTTT.

This clonotype was seen a few times. This chain uses TRBV5-1 with TRBJ2-5; D gene unclear. Germline CDR1 is SGHRS and CDR2 is YFSETQ. V was clipped by 0 bases and J by 9 bases, with 12 bases between them. The length of the CDR3 is 13 residues. The CDR3 spells CASSLADRSPQYF. DNA of the CDR3: TGCGCCAGCAGCTTGGCCGATAGGAGTCCCCAGTACTTC.

This clonotype was seen at least ten times. The V call is TRBV29-1, the J call TRBJ1-4; a possible D gene is TRBD1 (5 bases). CDR3 size: 14 residues. V gave up 4 bases and J gave up 0 bases, with 9 bases separating them. Germline lookup yields CDR1 SQVTM and CDR2 ANQGSEA. The CDR3 loop reads CSVAGGTTNEKLFF. As DNA, the CDR3 is TGCAGCGTTGCCGGGGGAACAACTAATGAAAAACTGTTTTTT.

This clonotype was seen a handful of times. The chain has TRBV7-9 and TRBJ1-2; TRBD1 matches 9 bases. J was trimmed by 6 bases and V by 5 bases; bases with no gene match: 10. This CDR3 contains 15 residues. Germline V gives CDR1 SEHNR, CDR2 FQNEAQ (reference sequence). The CDR3 nucleotides read TGTGCCAGCAGCCAAGACGGGACAGGGATTAATGGCTACACCTTC. Translating gives CASSQDGTGINGYTF.

This clonotype was counted only a few times. The genes are TRBV20-1 and TRBJ2-7; maybe TRBD1 (6 bases). The CDR3 covers 14 residues. V lost 2 bases and J 3 bases, leaving 14 bases between the germline ends. The germline CDR1 and CDR2 sequences are DFQATT and SNEGSKA (reference sequence). The CDR3 sequence: CSARHGAGVYEQYF. CDR3 DNA sequence: TGCAGTGCTAGACATGGCGCAGGGGTCTACGAGCAGTACTTC.

CDR3 region: CSAGGVANTEAFF. The CDR3 nucleotides read TGCAGTGCTGGGGGGGTCGCGAACACTGAAGCTTTCTTT. J is TRBJ1-1 and V is TRBV20-1; the D gene is possibly TRBD1 (5 bases). Germline V gene sequence: CDR1 DFQATT, CDR2 SNEGSKA (reference sequence). Trimming took 5 bases from V and 1 from J, leaving 11 bases between them. The CDR3 length is 13 residues.

This clonotype has a count of ten or more. The chain links TRBV7-3 to TRBJ1-6; TRBD1 aligns across 8 bases. The CDR3 totals 14 residues. Germline V gives CDR1 SGHTA, CDR2 FQGTGA. The trim removed 5 bases at V and 9 bases at J, leaving 6 bases unmatched. In DNA form, the CDR3 reads TGTGCCAGCAGCCAGGGGGCGCGCGGTTCACCCCTCCACTTT. Amino acids: CASSQGARGSPLHF.

The J gene is TRBJ2-5, the V gene TRBV12-3 or TRBV12-4; 10 positions match TRBD1. The junction had 9 bases not matched to a gene; V was cut back by 3 bases and J by 5 bases. The CDR3 has 16 residues. CDR3 DNA: TGTGCCAGCAGTTTGGGACAGGGGACCGGTGGGGAGACCCAGTACTTC. This gives the protein CASSLGQGTGGETQYF.

This clonotype occurred many times. The chain couples TRBV5-6 to TRBJ1-1; D is ambiguous. CDR3 length equals 11 residues. In germline, CDR1 is SGHDT, CDR2 YYEEEE. Trimming took off 5 bases at V and 9 bases at J, with 11 bases between the two ends. CDR3 coding DNA: TGTGCCAGCAGTTCCGCTTCTCAAGCTTTCTTT. Translation gives CASSSASQAFF. The full variable domain, rest sourced from reference TRBV5-6 and TRBJ1-1, is DAGVTQSPTHLIKTRGQQVTLRCSPKSGHDTVSWYQQALGQGPQFIFQYYEEEERQRGNFPDRFSGHQFPNYSSELNVNALLLGDSALYLCASSSASQAFFGQGTRLTVV.

This clonotype was counted only a few times. CDR3 nucleotides: TGCGCCAGCAGCCCCGGTATTGTACAGTCTTCCTACGAGCAGTACTTC. Protein product: CASSPGIVQSSYEQYF. The chain has TRBV4-3 and TRBJ2-7; unclear D gene. Germline loops: CDR1 LGHNA, CDR2 YSLEER. This CDR3 contains 16 residues. V was pared by 4 bases and J by 1 base, with 17 bases between.

This clonotype was picked up a small number of times. J is TRBJ1-1 and V is TRBV7-9; possible D gene TRBD1, 6 bases. CDR1 and CDR2 (germline): SEHNR, FQNEAQ (reference sequence). Trimming left V 0 bases short and J 3 bases short, with 8 bases between. The CDR3 spans 14 residues. In nucleotides, the CDR3 is TGTGCCAGCAGCTTAGCGGAGGGGGACACTGAAGCTTTCTTT. Its translation is CASSLAEGDTEAFF.